This entry lists 23 T cell receptor beta chains sequenced from one sample in a study of blood T cell repertoires in COVID-19. The table came from immunoSEQ multiplex PCR; TCRdb's copy has only in-frame clones and leaves some out. The data contain roughly 49,000 clones, roughly 93% of them seen just once; the ten biggest clones take up more than 0.8%. The sample was peripheral blood. The receptors stem from a man in his 60s with COVID-19, enrolled during active disease.

This clone was seen only once. The V call is TRBV11-2, the J call TRBJ1-2; D is ambiguous. Trimming removed 0 bases at V and 8 bases at J, with 16 bases between. Germline CDR1 and CDR2: SGHAT and FQNNGV. The CDR3 spans 15 residues. The CDR3 coding sequence is TGTGCCAGCAGCTTAGACCGGGATTTATCAAGAGGCTACACCTTC. Translating it yields CASSLDRDLSRGYTF.

J is TRBJ1-5 and V is TRBV27; D is ambiguous. This CDR3 spans 14 amino acids. V was cut by 2 bases and J by 11 bases, with 16 bases left in between. Per germline, CDR1 MNHEY and CDR2 SMNVEV (reference sequence). This chain's CDR3 is CASSLTTASTSQHF. For the CDR3, the DNA is TGTGCCAGCAGTTTAACCACAGCCTCAACATCCCAGCATTTT.

The rearrangement uses TRBV6-5 and TRBJ2-1; no definite D call. Trimming took off 2 bases at V and 2 bases at J, with 10 bases between the two ends. Germline V gives CDR1 MNHEY, CDR2 SVGAGI. The CDR3 has 15 amino acids. CDR3 protein: CASSYSTPAYNEQFF. The CDR3 coding sequence is TGTGCCAGCAGTTACAGTACACCCGCCTACAATGAGCAGTTCTTC.

The chain links TRBV23-1 to TRBJ1-5; tentative D call: TRBD1 (5 bases). TRBV23-1 counts as an open reading frame of uncertain function. This CDR3 comprises 17 residues. Trimming stripped 0 bases from V and 2 bases from J, with 14 bases between. CDR3 region: CASSQSRQGDGNQPQHF. The CDR3 region has the DNA TGCGCCAGCAGTCAATCTAGGCAAGGGGATGGCAATCAGCCCCAGCATTTT.

This sequence joins TRBV7-8 and TRBJ2-1; TRBD2 is a possible D gene (7 bases). This CDR3 is built from 17 residues. The V and J ends lost 5 bases and 2 bases respectively, with 19 bases between them. CDR1 SGHVS and CDR2 FQNEAQ come from the germline V gene. CDR3 DNA: TGTGCCAGCAGCGAACCTCTCCGCGGGGGCCCCTACAATGAGCAGTTCTTC. Translating it yields CASSEPLRGGPYNEQFF.

The V gene is TRBV11-2, the J gene TRBJ2-7; 10 bases align to TRBD2. CDR3 length: 14 amino acids. The V gene's germline CDR1 is SGHAT and CDR2 FQNNGV. V gave up 5 bases and J gave up 1 base; unmatched junction bases: 2. CDR3 residues: CASSPGLASYEQYF. CDR3 in DNA: TGTGCCAGCAGCCCGGGACTAGCGTCCTACGAGCAGTACTTC.

This clone was counted a single time. This chain joins TRBV5-1 and TRBJ2-7; weak D call: TRBD1 (6 bases). Per germline, CDR1 SGHRS and CDR2 YFSETQ. V was cut by 4 bases and J by 6 bases, with 17 bases left in between. The CDR3 runs 14 residues. This chain's CDR3 is CASSIDKGDGEQYF. In DNA form, the CDR3 reads TGCGCCAGCAGCATTGACAAGGGGGACGGCGAGCAGTACTTC.

J is TRBJ1-3 and V is TRBV12-3 or TRBV12-4; TRBD1 agrees at 9 bases. Trimming took 8 bases from V and 7 from J; bases not matched to a gene: 3. The length of the CDR3 is 12 residues. CDR3 region: CASSGQGNTIYF. Written as DNA, the CDR3 is TGTGCCAGCTCCGGACAGGGGAACACCATATATTTT.

J is TRBJ1-1 and V is TRBV5-1; perhaps TRBD1 as D (6 bases). This CDR3 spans 16 amino acids. CDR1 is SGHRS and CDR2 is YFSETQ in the germline V gene. Between the trimmed V and J ends, which lost 0 bases and 1 base, there was a span of 13 bases. The CDR3 nucleotides read TGCGCCAGCAGCTTGGTACAGGGCCCCCAGAACACTGAAGCTTTCTTT. Its protein is CASSLVQGPQNTEAFF.

This clone has a single count. J is TRBJ1-2 and V is TRBV5-4, with 8 bases fitting TRBD1. The CDR3 extends over 14 amino acids. Trimming cost V 4 bases and J 6 bases; bases outside gene matches: 8. From germline, CDR1 is SGHNT and CDR2 YYREEE (reference sequence). This chain's CDR3 is CASSGRQGFDGYTF. The CDR3, as DNA: TGTGCCAGCAGCGGTAGACAGGGGTTCGATGGCTACACCTTC.

The chain carries TRBV2 and TRBJ1-2, with D maybe TRBD1 (6 bases). There are 14 residues in the CDR3. V was clipped by 7 bases and J by 6 bases, with 18 bases between them. Germline lookup yields CDR1 SNHLY and CDR2 FYNNEI. This CDR3 is CASITGPGVDGYTF. Here the CDR3 DNA reads TGTGCCAGCATCACGGGGCCAGGGGTGGATGGCTACACCTTC.

The chain recombines TRBV21-1 with TRBJ2-7; TRBD2 was called by the table and not checked on the DNA. TRBV21-1 is a pseudogene segment. The CDR3 totals 16 residues. The CDR3 DNA reads TGTGCCAGCAGCAAAGAAGCTAGCGGGTGTCCCTACGAGCAGTACTTC. Protein product: CASSKEASGCPYEQYF.

The gene calls are TRBV9 and TRBJ1-1; D is undetermined. Germline-derived CDR1 and CDR2 are SGDLS and YYNGEE. There are 14 residues in the CDR3. V lost 0 bases, J lost 2 bases, and 8 bases lay in between. CDR3 amino acids: CASSVGGQNTEAFF. As DNA, the CDR3 is TGTGCCAGCAGCGTAGGAGGGCAAAACACTGAAGCTTTCTTT.

J is TRBJ1-4 and V is TRBV5-1; possible D gene TRBD1, 6 bases. The length of the CDR3 is 14 residues. Trimming left V 1 base short and J 8 bases short, with 12 bases between. Looked up from germline, CDR1 is SGHRS and CDR2 is YFSETQ. DNA for the CDR3: TGCGCCAGCAGCTTGTCTGGGGGCGGGGAAAAACTGTTTTTT. Protein product: CASSLSGGGEKLFF.

This sequence joins TRBV9 and TRBJ2-7; 9 bases agree with TRBD1. The CDR3 length is 14 residues. Per the germline V gene, CDR1 is SGDLS and CDR2 is YYNGEE. V lost 2 bases and J lost 6; bases outside the gene matches: 6. CDR3 region: CASSVGTGSIEQYF. DNA for the CDR3: TGTGCCAGCAGCGTCGGGACAGGGTCCATCGAGCAGTACTTC.

The chain couples TRBV20-1 to TRBJ2-7; D not certain. CDR3 length equals 11 residues. CDR1 DFQATT and CDR2 SNEGSKA come from the germline V gene (reference sequence). The V end was cut by 3 bases, the J end by 3 bases, with 6 bases between. The CDR3 region is CSASQNYEQYF. As DNA, the CDR3 is TGCAGTGCTAGCCAGAACTACGAGCAGTACTTC.

The chain couples TRBV15 to TRBJ1-1; D may be TRBD1 (5 bases). Trimming shortened V by 6 bases and J by 6 bases, and 11 bases separated the two germline ends. CDR1 and CDR2 (germline): LNHNV, YYDKDF (reference sequence). CDR3 size: 12 residues. The CDR3 protein is CATRGVEAEAFF. CDR3 sequence (DNA): TGTGCCACCAGAGGGGTTGAGGCTGAAGCTTTCTTT.

The chain carries TRBV19 and TRBJ1-3; D might be TRBD1 (5 bases). CDR3 length equals 15 residues. Germline V gives CDR1 LNHDA, CDR2 SQIVND (reference sequence). Between the trimmed V and J ends, which lost 3 bases and 7 bases, there was a span of 16 bases. The CDR3: CASSIRGMNSNTIYF. The CDR3 coding sequence is TGTGCCAGTAGTATCCGGGGGATGAATAGCAACACCATATATTTT.

This clone was picked up one time. The chain employs TRBV30 and TRBJ1-4; 8 bases are shared with TRBD1. CDR1 GTSNPN and CDR2 SVGIG come from the germline V gene (reference sequence). The CDR3 has 13 residues. Trimming cost V 3 bases and J 8 bases; bases outside gene matches: 5. Here the CDR3 reads CAWSRGLEEKLFF. CDR3 DNA sequence: TGTGCCTGGAGCAGGGGGCTTGAGGAAAAACTGTTTTTT. The whole variable domain, filled in from reference TRBV30 and TRBJ1-4, reads SQTIHQWPATLVQPVGSPLSLECTVEGTSNPNLYWYRQAAGRGLQLLFYSVGIGQISSEVPQNLSASRPQDRQFILSSKKLLLSDSGFYLCAWSRGLEEKLFFGSGTQLSVL.

Of note for this clone: One junction end does not reproduce the germline sequence, and a read error may be involved. V usage is TRBV7-7 and J usage is TRBJ2-1; the D gene is possibly TRBD2 (6 bases). Germline V CDR1 and CDR2: SSHAT, FNYEAQ (reference sequence). There are 16 residues in the CDR3. CDR3 nucleotide sequence: TGTGCTAGCAGCTTACGTTACGGGACTTCTTACAATGAGCAGTTCTTC. This sequence encodes CASSLRYGTSYNEQFF.

The CDR3 spells CASSLRDRGTEAFF. The CDR3 nucleotides read TGTGCCAGCAGCCTCCGGGACAGGGGCACTGAAGCTTTCTTT. V gene TRBV7-2 combines with J gene TRBJ1-1, with TRBD1 matching over 10 bases. Germline-derived CDR1 and CDR2 are SGHTA and FQGNSA. V shed 5 bases, J shed 4 bases, and the junction held 4 bases outside the gene matches. This CDR3 has 14 amino acids.

The V gene is TRBV10-2, the J gene TRBJ1-1; perhaps TRBD1 as D (5 bases). Germline assignment: CDR1 WSHSY and CDR2 SAAADI. CDR3 length: 14 residues. V dropped 4 bases and J dropped 0 bases, with 9 bases sitting between them. CDR3 loop: CASSVDRMNTEAFF. The CDR3 DNA reads TGCGCCAGCAGTGTTGACAGAATGAACACTGAAGCTTTCTTT.

V and J are TRBV5-1 and TRBJ1-3, with D hard to call. Trimming took off 6 bases at V and 0 bases at J, with 4 bases between the two ends. CDR3 length: 12 residues. Germline V gene lookup returns CDR1 SGHRS and CDR2 YFSETQ. The CDR3 sequence: CASTNSGNTIYF. The CDR3 nucleotides are TGCGCCAGCACTAACTCTGGAAACACCATATATTTT.